This T cell receptor (beta chain) was obtained from a study of graft-versus-host responses after intestinal transplantation. Study information: Anti-thymocyte globulin was used for induction in all recipients, who then took tacrolimus and steroids for roughly 3 years. Regarding the study as a whole: GvH clones occurred in recipient marrow; some first appeared in ileum or blood.

The repertoire was sequenced with immunoSEQ multiplex PCR; TCRdb's copy has only in-frame clones and lacks some. This sample has 71,000 or so clones; roughly 91% occur once, and the top ten carry 1.3%. Comment on this clone: The antigen is undetermined.

The CDR3 is made up of 13 amino acids. Trimming took 3 bases from V and 6 from J, leaving 10 bases between them. Germline V CDR1 and CDR2: SGDLS, YYNGEE. The origin of this receptor is a human donor who received an intestinal transplant. The genes are TRBV9 and TRBJ1-5, with no clear D. The material was unstimulated CD8+ T cells sorted from spleen or lymph node cells, obtained before intestinal transplant. CDR3 sequence reads: CASSEVPGQPQHF. The CDR3 bases are TGTGCCAGCAGCGAGGTCCCAGGTCAGCCCCAGCATTTT.